This T cell receptor beta chain was captured by sequencing in a study of shared clonotypes between healthy human individuals. Turning to the study itself: A few men and a couple of women, aged 18 to 49, were donors. Notes on the study in general: A reduction in generation probabilities was seen for non-shared clonotypes relative to those shared by all four donors.

In germline, CDR1 is LNHNV, CDR2 YYDKDF (reference sequence). The CDR3 is made up of 15 amino acids. With 0 bases clipped from V and 9 bases from J, the junction kept 4 bases outside the gene matches. Comment on this clone: Antigen: not known.

Only in-frame clones appear in the TCRdb table, and some are missing; sequencing was by immunoSEQ multiplex PCR. The sample yields 2,500,000 or so clones, about 92% seen once. Donation came from healthy HIV-negative adults that had no recent acute infections or vaccinations. The clonotype was recovered from a man between 18 and 29 years old in good health. The V call is TRBV15, the J call TRBJ2-1; 11 positions agree with TRBD2. Sequenced sample: naive CD4+ T cells sorted from blood. Subset meaning: CD45RA+ positively selected. CDR3 protein: CATSRELAGVVEQFF. The CDR3 bases are TGTGCCACCAGCAGAGAACTAGCGGGAGTGGTTGAGCAGTTCTTC.